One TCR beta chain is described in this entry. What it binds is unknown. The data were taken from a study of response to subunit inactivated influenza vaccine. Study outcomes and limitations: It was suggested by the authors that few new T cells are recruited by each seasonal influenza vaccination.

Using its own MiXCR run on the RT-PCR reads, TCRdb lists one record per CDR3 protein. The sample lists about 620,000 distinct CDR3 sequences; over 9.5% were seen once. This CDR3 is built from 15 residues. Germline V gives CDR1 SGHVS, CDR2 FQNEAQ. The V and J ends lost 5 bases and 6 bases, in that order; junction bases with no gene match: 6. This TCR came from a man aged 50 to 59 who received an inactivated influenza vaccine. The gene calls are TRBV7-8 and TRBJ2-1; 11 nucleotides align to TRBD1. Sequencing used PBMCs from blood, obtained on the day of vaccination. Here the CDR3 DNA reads TGTGCCAGCAGCCGAGGGACAGGGGGGAGCAATGAGCAGTTCTTC. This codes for CASSRGTGGSNEQFF.